A selection of T cell receptor beta chains follows, all from one sample in a study of siplizumab effects on memory and regulatory T cells. Profiled with immunoSEQ multiplex PCR; TCRdb holds only in-frame clones, not every one. Among tens of thousands of clones listed, roughly 96% were seen once. Material for sequencing was naive CD4+ T cells sorted from blood. The origin of the receptors is a human donor in good health. The CDR3 runs from the conserved cysteine through the conserved F or W. Each record gives: D gene, clone size, J gene, V gene, CDR3 protein, CDR3 DNA. A D gene is named only where the DNA matches it firmly. Only part of the rows carry a size: once, few, many, or a class if the clone is expanded.

- | - | TRBJ1-6 | TRBV28 | CASSSGRFDSPLHF | TGTGCCAGCAGTTCAGGGAGGTTCGATTCACCCCTCCACTTT
TRBD1 | - | TRBJ1-2 | TRBV5-1 | CASSLKTGGHGYTF | TGCGCCAGCAGCTTAAAAACAGGGGGTCATGGCTACACCTTC
- | - | TRBJ1-4 | TRBV19 | CASRPTGQREKLFF | TGTGCCAGTAGACCTACAGGGCAGCGTGAAAAACTGTTTTTT
- | - | TRBJ2-5 | TRBV7-2 | CASSSVETQYF | TGTGCCAGCAGCTCCGTGGAGACCCAGTACTTC
- | - | TRBJ2-3 | TRBV7-2 | CASSADLYTQYF | TGTGCCAGCAGCGCAGATCTGTATACGCAGTATTTT
- | - | TRBJ1-3 | TRBV6-1 | CASGHGHGDTIYF | TGTGCCAGCGGACATGGACACGGCGACACCATATATTTT
TRBD1 | - | TRBJ1-2 | TRBV7-2 | CASSLGIQGGGYTF | TGTGCCAGCAGCTTAGGGATACAGGGGGGCGGCTACACCTTC
- | - | TRBJ2-7 | TRBV5-6 | CASSLVGVLNEQYF | TGTGCCAGCAGCTTGGTTGGGGTTCTAAACGAGCAGTACTTC
- | - | TRBJ1-2 | TRBV9 | CASSVGRDNYGYTF | TGTGCCAGCAGCGTAGGCAGGGATAACTATGGCTACACCTTC
TRBD1 | - | TRBJ2-5 | TRBV29-1 | CSVERLFDREETQYF | TGCAGCGTCGAGAGACTATTTGACAGGGAAGAGACCCAGTACTTC
- | - | TRBJ1-1 | TRBV28 | CAATRGVNTEAFF | TGTGCTGCTACACGGGGCGTGAACACTGAAGCTTTCTTT
- | - | TRBJ2-2 | TRBV11-3 | CASSQGRPGELFF | TGTGCCAGCAGCCAGGGGCGGCCCGGGGAGCTGTTTTTT
TRBD2 | - | TRBJ2-3 | TRBV7-3 | CASSLGRGSTDTQYF | TGTGCCAGCAGCTTAGGGCGGGGGAGCACAGATACGCAGTATTTT
- | - | TRBJ2-7 | TRBV5-1 | CASSLPRTDPTYEQYF | TGCGCCAGCAGCTTGCCTAGAACAGATCCTACGTACGAGCAGTACTTC
TRBD1 | - | TRBJ1-1 | TRBV25-1 | CASSNNRDRGSEAFF | TGTGCCAGCAGTAACAACCGGGACAGGGGTAGTGAAGCTTTCTTT
- | - | TRBJ2-3 | TRBV11-2 | CANLPFGSSTDTQYF | TGTGCCAACCTTCCTTTTGGCAGTAGCACAGATACGCAGTATTTT
- | - | TRBJ1-1 | TRBV11-2 | CASSLQGAEAFF | TGTGCCAGCAGCTTACAGGGAGCTGAAGCTTTCTTT
- | - | TRBJ2-3 | TRBV6-5 | CASSSSTDTQYF | TGTGCCAGCAGTTCTAGCACAGATACGCAGTATTTT
- | - | TRBJ1-2 | TRBV11-2 | CASSLALGNNYGYTF | TGTGCCAGCAGCTTAGCTCTAGGAAATAACTATGGCTACACCTTC
- | - | TRBJ2-5 | TRBV6-1 | CASTPAGETQYF | TGTGCCAGCACCCCAGCGGGAGAGACCCAGTACTTC
- | - | TRBJ2-7 | TRBV2 | CASREDTGYEQYF | TGTGCCAGCCGGGAGGATACAGGGTACGAGCAGTACTTC
- | - | TRBJ2-3 | TRBV6-1 | CASSDYARGGITDTQYF | TGTGCCAGCAGTGATTACGCTAGGGGGGGGATAACAGATACGCAGTATTTT
- | - | TRBJ1-1 | TRBV30 | CAWSVVLDTEAFF | TGTGCCTGGAGTGTAGTACTGGACACTGAAGCTTTCTTT
- | - | TRBJ1-4 | TRBV4-1 | CASSQDPGVNEKLFF | TGCGCCAGCAGCCAAGATCCAGGGGTAAACGAAAAACTGTTTTTT
- | once | TRBJ2-5 | TRBV5-8 | CASSLEGGRGETQYF | TGTGCCAGCAGCTTGGAAGGGGGGCGAGGAGAGACCCAGTACTTC
- | - | TRBJ2-3 | TRBV7-2 | CASSPGGGQTDTQYF | TGTGCCAGCAGCCCAGGGGGGGGGCAGACAGATACGCAGTATTTT
- | - | TRBJ2-1 | TRBV7-3 | CASSLNRDHYNEQFF | TGTGCCAGCAGCTTAAACAGGGACCACTACAATGAGCAGTTCTTC
TRBD1 | - | TRBJ2-1 | TRBV6-6 | CATARQGDSYNEQFF | TGTGCCACCGCCCGACAGGGGGACTCCTACAATGAGCAGTTCTTC
TRBD1 | - | TRBJ2-1 | TRBV9 | CASSPHAQGARNEQFF | TGTGCCAGCAGCCCCCACGCACAGGGGGCGAGGAATGAGCAGTTCTTC
TRBD1 | - | TRBJ2-7 | TRBV30 | CAWSATGLYEQYF | TGTGCCTGGAGTGCGACAGGGCTCTACGAGCAGTACTTC
TRBD1 | once | TRBJ2-2 | TRBV11-3 | CASSSGQVANTGELFF | TGTGCCAGCAGCTCGGGACAGGTCGCGAACACCGGGGAGCTGTTTTTT
- | - | TRBJ1-4 | TRBV4-1 | CASSLARGNNEKLFF | TGCGCCAGCAGCCTCGCACGGGGGAATAATGAAAAACTGTTTTTT
- | - | TRBJ2-7 | TRBV4-1 | CASSQDIRLYEQYF | TGCGCCAGCAGCCAAGATATAAGGTTGTACGAGCAGTACTTC
- | - | TRBJ2-5 | TRBV5-1 | CASSLTTEETQYF | TGCGCCAGCAGCTTGACTACCGAAGAGACCCAGTACTTC
TRBD2 | - | TRBJ2-5 | TRBV14 | CASSLPSGGQETQYF | TGTGCCAGCAGCCTCCCTAGCGGGGGTCAAGAGACCCAGTACTTC
TRBD2 | - | TRBJ2-1 | TRBV5-1 | CASSSEGLAGHLYNEQFF | TGCGCCAGCAGCTCCGAAGGGCTAGCGGGGCACTTATACAATGAGCAGTTCTTC
- | - | TRBJ1-1 | TRBV7-9 | CASSSGQNTEAFF | TGTGCCAGCAGCTCGGGACAGAACACTGAAGCTTTCTTT
TRBD2 | few | TRBJ2-2 | TRBV2 | CASSTLAGGTGELFF | TGTGCCAGCAGTACCCTAGCGGGGGGCACCGGGGAGCTGTTTTTT
TRBD1 | - | TRBJ2-2 | TRBV7-7 | CAWGQGMTGELFF | TGTGCCTGGGGACAGGGGATGACCGGGGAGCTGTTTTTT
- | - | TRBJ2-5 | TRBV5-1 | CASSLGPGVVETQYF | TGCGCCAGCAGCTTGGGCCCAGGGGTGGTAGAGACCCAGTACTTC
TRBD1 | - | TRBJ1-1 | TRBV7-9 | CASSYGTGGKTEAFF | TGTGCCAGCAGCTACGGGACAGGGGGGAAAACTGAAGCTTTCTTT
- | once | TRBJ2-7 | TRBV27 | CASSQLTGVEQYF | TGTGCCAGCAGCCAGCTCACGGGGGTCGAGCAGTACTTC
- | - | TRBJ2-5 | TRBV5-1 | CASSLGIGETQYF | TGCGCCAGCAGCTTGGGGATAGGGGAGACCCAGTACTTC
- | - | TRBJ2-1 | TRBV6-4 | CASSAETGPQEQFF | TGTGCCAGCAGTGCGGAGACTGGACCCCAAGAGCAGTTCTTC
- | - | TRBJ1-2 | TRBV5-6 | CAGSRGDYGYTF | TGTGCCGGGAGTCGAGGGGACTATGGCTACACCTTC
TRBD2 | - | TRBJ2-7 | TRBV7-6 | CASSLTSGGTYEQYF | TGTGCCAGCAGCTTAACTAGCGGGGGGACCTACGAGCAGTACTTC
- | - | TRBJ2-1 | TRBV7-9 | CASSLGRASSYNEQFF | TGTGCCAGCAGCTTAGGGCGTGCGAGCTCCTACAATGAGCAGTTCTTC
TRBD2 | - | TRBJ2-3 | TRBV5-4 | CASSLPPRAGVRTDTQYF | TGTGCCAGCAGCTTGCCACCCCGAGCGGGGGTTCGAACAGATACGCAGTATTTT
TRBD1 | - | TRBJ1-5 | TRBV15 | CATSSTGGGQPQHF | TGTGCCACCAGCAGCACAGGGGGCGGACAGCCCCAGCATTTT
- | - | TRBJ2-7 | TRBV7-9 | CASRPSGVPSYEQYF | TGTGCCAGCAGGCCGTCGGGGGTCCCCTCCTACGAGCAGTACTTC
- | - | TRBJ2-7 | TRBV13 | CASSLLEDSTYEQYF | TGTGCCAGCAGCTTATTAGAGGACAGCACCTACGAGCAGTACTTC
TRBD1 | - | TRBJ1-2 | TRBV11-2 | CASSLTGTGATYGYTF | TGTGCCAGCAGCTTAACCGGAACAGGGGCGACATATGGCTACACCTTC
TRBD1 | - | TRBJ2-7 | TRBV10-3 | CAISSTSGTGIYEQYF | TGTGCCATCAGTTCGACTTCCGGGACAGGGATATACGAGCAGTACTTC
- | - | TRBJ2-1 | TRBV10-3 | CAISEQRGSYNEQFF | TGTGCCATCAGTGAGCAGAGGGGGTCCTACAATGAGCAGTTCTTC
TRBD1 | - | TRBJ1-1 | TRBV6-1 | CASSRTGSNTEAFF | TGTGCCAGCAGTCGGACAGGGAGTAACACTGAAGCTTTCTTT
TRBD2 | - | TRBJ2-6 | TRBV19 | CASSLGGYRPSSGANVLTF | TGTGCCAGTAGTCTGGGAGGGTACAGGCCAAGCTCTGGGGCCAACGTCCTGACTTTC
- | - | TRBJ1-4 | TRBV28 | CASIPSHATRANEKLFF | TGTGCCAGCATCCCATCCCATGCGACCCGCGCTAATGAAAAACTGTTTTTT
- | once | TRBJ1-1 | TRBV19 | CASSIGGRGTEAFF | TGTGCCAGTAGTATTGGGGGGCGCGGCACTGAAGCTTTCTTT
TRBD1 | - | TRBJ1-1 | TRBV6-6 | CASSYGRRTGDTEAFF | TGTGCCAGCAGTTACGGAAGGAGGACAGGGGACACTGAAGCTTTCTTT
- | once | TRBJ1-2 | TRBV5-6 | CASSSPGIRGYTF | TGTGCCAGCAGCTCCCCAGGGATAAGGGGCTACACCTTC